This entry describes one T cell receptor (beta chain). Its antigen remains unidentified. CDR1 and CDR2 (germline): MNHEY, SMNVEV (reference sequence). The V and J ends lost 2 bases and 1 base respectively, with 11 bases between them. This CDR3 spans 15 amino acids. The data derive from a study of cytomegalovirus exposure and HLA in healthy donors. General study findings and limits: It was confirmed in vitro that a few of the CMV-associated chains were specific for CMV antigens. In an earlier analysis, most TCR beta V segments were productive about 87% or about 30% of the time.

Vbeta (60) and Jbeta (13) primers were used in the PCR. Clones were sequenced by immunoSEQ multiplex PCR, and TCRdb holds only the in-frame ones, with some missing. The table includes approximately 160,000 clones, more than 65% detected once. Sequencing used PBMCs. This sequence originates from a man aged 45-65 years in good health and CMV-seropositive. The V call is TRBV27, the J call TRBJ1-2, with D hard to call. The CDR3 nucleotides read TGTGCCAGCAGTTTAATTCCCGGGAGTAACTATGGCTACACCTTC. Translated: CASSLIPGSNYGYTF.